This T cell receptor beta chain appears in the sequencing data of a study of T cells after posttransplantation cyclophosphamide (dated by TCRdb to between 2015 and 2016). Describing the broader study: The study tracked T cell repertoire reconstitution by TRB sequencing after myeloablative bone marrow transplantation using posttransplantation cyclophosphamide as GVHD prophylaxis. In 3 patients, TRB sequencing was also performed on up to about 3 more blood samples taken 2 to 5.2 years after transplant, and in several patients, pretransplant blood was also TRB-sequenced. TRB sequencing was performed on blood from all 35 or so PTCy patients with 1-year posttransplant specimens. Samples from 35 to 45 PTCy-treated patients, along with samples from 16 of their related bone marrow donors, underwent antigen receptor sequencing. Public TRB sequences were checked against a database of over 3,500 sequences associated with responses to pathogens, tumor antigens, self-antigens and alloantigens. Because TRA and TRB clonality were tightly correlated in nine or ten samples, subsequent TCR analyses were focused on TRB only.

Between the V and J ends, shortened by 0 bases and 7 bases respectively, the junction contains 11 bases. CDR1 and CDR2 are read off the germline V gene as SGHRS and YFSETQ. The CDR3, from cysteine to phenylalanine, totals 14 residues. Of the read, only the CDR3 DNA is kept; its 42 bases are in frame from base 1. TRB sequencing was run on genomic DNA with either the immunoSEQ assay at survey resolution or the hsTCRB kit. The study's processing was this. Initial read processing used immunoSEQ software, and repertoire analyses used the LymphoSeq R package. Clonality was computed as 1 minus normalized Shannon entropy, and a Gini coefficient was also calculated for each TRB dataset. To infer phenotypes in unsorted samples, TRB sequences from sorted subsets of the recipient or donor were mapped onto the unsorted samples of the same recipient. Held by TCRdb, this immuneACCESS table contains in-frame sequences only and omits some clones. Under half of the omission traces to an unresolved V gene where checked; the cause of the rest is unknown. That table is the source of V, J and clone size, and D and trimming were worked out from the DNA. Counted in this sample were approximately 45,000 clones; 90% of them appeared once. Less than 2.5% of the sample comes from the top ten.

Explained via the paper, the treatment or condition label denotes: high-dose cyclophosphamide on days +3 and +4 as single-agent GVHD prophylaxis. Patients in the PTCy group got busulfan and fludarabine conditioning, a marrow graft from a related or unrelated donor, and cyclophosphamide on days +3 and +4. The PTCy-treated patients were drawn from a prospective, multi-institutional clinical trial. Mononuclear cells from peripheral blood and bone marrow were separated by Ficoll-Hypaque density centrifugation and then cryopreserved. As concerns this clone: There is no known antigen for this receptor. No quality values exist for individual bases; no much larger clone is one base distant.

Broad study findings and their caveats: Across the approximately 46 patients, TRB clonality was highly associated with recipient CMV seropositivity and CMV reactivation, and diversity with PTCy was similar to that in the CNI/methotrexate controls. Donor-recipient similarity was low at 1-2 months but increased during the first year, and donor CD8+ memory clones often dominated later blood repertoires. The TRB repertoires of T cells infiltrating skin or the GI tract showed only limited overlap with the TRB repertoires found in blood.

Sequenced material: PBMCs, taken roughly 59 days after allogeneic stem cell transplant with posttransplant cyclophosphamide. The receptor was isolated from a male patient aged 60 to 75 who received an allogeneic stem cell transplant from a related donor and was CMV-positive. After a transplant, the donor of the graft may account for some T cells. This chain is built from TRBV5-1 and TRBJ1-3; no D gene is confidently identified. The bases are TGCGCCAGCAGCTTGGCGGGTAAAGCGAACACCATATATTTT. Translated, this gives CASSLAGKANTIYF.